The 19 T cell receptor beta chains below were found in one sample sequenced in a study of T cell responses to AZD1222 COVID-19 vaccine. Method: immunoSEQ multiplex PCR; TCRdb's copy keeps in-frame clones and lacks some. The sample consists of some 150,000 clones, 70% to 90% of them appearing once. This specimen was peripheral blood, taken 28 days after the second AZD1222 dose. These receptors were collected from an adult who received the AZD1222 COVID-19 vaccine.

V usage is TRBV5-8 and J usage is TRBJ2-7; maybe TRBD1 (6 bases). Trimming took off 1 base at V and 5 bases at J, with 16 bases between the two ends. The CDR3 is 15 residues long. CDR1 and CDR2 from the germline V gene are SGHTS and YDEGEE. CDR3 nucleotide sequence: TGTGCCAGCAGCTTGATGACAGGCGGTGTTAACGAGCAGTACTTC. Its protein is CASSLMTGGVNEQYF.

J is TRBJ2-1 and V is TRBV7-9; 13 bases are shared with TRBD2. CDR3 length: 18 amino acids. The J segment lost 1 base and the V segment lost 7 bases, leaving 10 bases of the junction unmatched. CDR1 SEHNR and CDR2 FQNEAQ come from the germline V gene (reference sequence). The CDR3 region has the DNA TGTGCCAGCACCACCGAAAGGGGACTAGCGGGGTCCTACAATGAGCAGTTCTTC. Encoded protein: CASTTERGLAGSYNEQFF.

This sequence joins TRBV2 and TRBJ1-5; perhaps TRBD1 as D (5 bases). The CDR3 loop spans 14 amino acids. The germline V and J ends were trimmed by 5 bases and 1 base, with 9 bases remaining between them. Germline lookup yields CDR1 SNHLY and CDR2 FYNNEI. The CDR3 spells CASSPDSSNQPQHF. In DNA, the CDR3 is TGTGCCAGCAGTCCTGACAGCAGCAATCAGCCCCAGCATTTT. Full variable domain (outside the CDR3, taken from reference TRBV2 and TRBJ1-5): EPEVTQTPSHQVTQMGQEVILRCVPISNHLYFYWYRQILGQKVEFLVSFYNNEISEKSEIFDDQFSVERPDGSNFTLKIRSTKLEDSAMYFCASSPDSSNQPQHFGDGTRLSIL.

This clone showed up just once. The chain joins TRBV28 to TRBJ2-1; perhaps TRBD2 as D (6 bases). This CDR3 contains 14 residues. Per germline, CDR1 MDHEN and CDR2 SYDVKM. The V end lost 5 bases, the J end lost 6 bases, and 14 bases lay between the germline ends. The CDR3 DNA reads as TGTGCCAGCAGTCCCGGCGGGGCAGCCAATGAGCAGTTCTTC. Protein: CASSPGGAANEQFF.

The chain joins TRBV4-3 to TRBJ1-5; 8 bases are a match to TRBD1. Germline assignment: CDR1 LGHNA and CDR2 YSLEER. The CDR3 extends over 15 amino acids. The ends lost 0 bases at V and 6 bases at J; junction bases unmatched: 4. CDR3 protein: CASSQDRTGRQPQHF. In nucleotides, the CDR3 is TGCGCCAGCAGCCAAGATAGGACAGGGCGTCAGCCCCAGCATTTT.

Concerning this clone: A read error may account for a junction end that differs from germline. The CDR3: CASSLTTLPAGF. CDR3 DNA sequence: TGTGCCAGCAGTCTTACGACTCTCCCGGCGGGCTTC. The chain recombines TRBV12-3 or TRBV12-4 with TRBJ1-2; no clear D. The CDR3 is 12 residues long.

This clone showed up just a few times. J is TRBJ2-2 and V is TRBV4-3, with a weak D call TRBD1 (5 bases). Germline assignment: CDR1 LGHNA and CDR2 YSLEER. The CDR3 runs to 14 residues. Between the trimmed V and J ends, which lost 3 bases and 4 bases, there was a span of 9 bases. The CDR3 coding sequence is TGCGCCAGCAGCCAGGGGCCACTCACCGGGGAGCTGTTTTTT. It encodes CASSQGPLTGELFF.

The V and J genes are TRBV30 and TRBJ1-2, with D perhaps matching TRBD1 (5 bases). Germline V lookup: CDR1 GTSNPN, CDR2 SVGIG (reference sequence). The CDR3 has 13 amino acids. Trimming shortened V by 3 bases and J by 6 bases, and 14 bases separated the two germline ends. The CDR3 region is CAWSLGLQNGYTF. The CDR3 region has the DNA TGTGCCTGGAGCCTGGGGCTGCAGAATGGCTACACCTTC.

The rearrangement joins TRBV19 to TRBJ2-5; D may be TRBD1 (6 bases). The CDR3 length is 14 residues. Germline V lookup: CDR1 LNHDA, CDR2 SQIVND (reference sequence). Trimming stripped 5 bases from V and 0 bases from J, with 10 bases between. Here the CDR3 reads CASSLGQNQETQYF. The CDR3 nucleotides are TGTGCCAGTAGTCTCGGACAGAACCAAGAGACCCAGTACTTC.

A word on this clone: Other DNA sequences in the same sample also yield this CDR3. This chain uses TRBV20-1 with TRBJ1-1, with a possible D match to TRBD1 (5 bases). Trimming removed 6 bases from V and 1 base from J, with 6 bases in between. The germline V gene has CDR1 DFQATT and CDR2 SNEGSKA (reference sequence). The CDR3 is made up of 11 amino acids. CDR3 in amino acids: CSAGGNTEAFF. In DNA, the CDR3 is TGCAGTGCGGGGGGGAACACTGAAGCTTTCTTT.

This clone has just a few counts. J is TRBJ1-3 and V is TRBV7-8; TRBD1 is a possible D gene (6 bases). The CDR3 runs 16 residues. Germline V gene sequence: CDR1 SGHVS, CDR2 FQNEAQ. V lost 0 bases, J lost 3 bases, and 12 bases lay in between. The CDR3 is CASSLAGGRFGNTIYF. The CDR3 nucleotides are TGTGCCAGCAGCTTAGCAGGGGGGCGGTTTGGAAACACCATATATTTT.

J is TRBJ2-2 and V is TRBV4-1, with D possibly TRBD1 on 5 matching bases. Germline V gene sequence: CDR1 MGHRA, CDR2 YSYEKL. The V and J ends lost 4 bases and 0 bases respectively, with 12 bases between them. This CDR3 has 16 amino acids. CDR3 DNA: TGCGCCAGCAGCCCACGACAGCCCGCGAACACCGGGGAGCTGTTTTTT. Its translation: CASSPRQPANTGELFF.

The chain combines TRBV5-4 with TRBJ2-2; D gene unclear. Deletions cut 0 bases from V and 5 bases from J, with 11 bases between. Germline assignment: CDR1 SGHNT and CDR2 YYREEE (reference sequence). This CDR3 comprises 15 residues. The CDR3 DNA follows: TGTGCCAGCAGCTTGGCCGAACTACGGACCGGGGAGCTGTTTTTT. Its protein product is CASSLAELRTGELFF.

J is TRBJ2-3 and V is TRBV7-2, with 7 bases fitting TRBD2. CDR3 size: 15 residues. Germline-derived CDR1 and CDR2 are SGHTA and FQGNSA. Losses at the gene ends were 2 bases for V and 0 bases for J; bases not matched to a gene: 2. The CDR3 reads CASSLQRGSTDTQYF. The CDR3 region has the DNA TGTGCCAGCAGCTTACAGCGGGGTAGCACAGATACGCAGTATTTT.

The V call is TRBV19, the J call TRBJ1-5, with TRBD1 matching 7 bases. CDR1 is LNHDA and CDR2 is SQIVND in the germline V gene (reference sequence). Trimming took 4 bases from V and 3 from J; bases not matched to a gene: 18. The CDR3 is made up of 19 amino acids. Here the CDR3 reads CASSTPLVLTGFYNQPQHF. The CDR3, as DNA: TGTGCCAGTAGTACACCCCTCGTCCTGACAGGGTTTTACAATCAGCCCCAGCATTTT.

This chain uses TRBV6-5 with TRBJ2-7; no clear D. CDR3 length: 14 residues. Per germline, CDR1 MNHEY and CDR2 SVGAGI. Trimming stripped 4 bases from V and 5 bases from J, with 15 bases between. The CDR3 loop reads CASSSVARSHEQYF. For the CDR3, the DNA is TGTGCCAGCAGTTCAGTAGCCAGGTCCCACGAGCAGTACTTC.

CDR3 nucleotide sequence: TGTGCCAGCAGCTTGGGTCCGACAGATACGCAGTATTTT. This translates into CASSLGPTDTQYF. The genes are TRBV5-6 and TRBJ2-3; no firm D call. V lost 0 bases to trimming and J lost 3 bases, with 5 bases between them. Germline V lookup: CDR1 SGHDT, CDR2 YYEEEE. This CDR3 is 13 amino acids long.

This clone was observed a single time. The chain joins TRBV14 to TRBJ1-6; D not resolved. The V gene's germline CDR1 is SGHDN and CDR2 FVKESK. The CDR3 covers 18 residues. V was clipped by 0 bases and J by 0 bases, with 12 bases between them. CDR3 coding DNA: TGTGCCAGCAGCCAAGAGGGGTGGCCCAGCTCCTATAATTCACCCCTCCACTTT. Residues: CASSQEGWPSSYNSPLHF.

Of note for this clone: Other DNA sequences from this sample encode an identical CDR3 as well. The rearrangement joins TRBV9 to TRBJ1-1; no firm D call. The CDR3 is 13 amino acids. CDR1 SGDLS and CDR2 YYNGEE come from the germline V gene. Between the trimmed V and J ends, which lost 5 bases and 3 bases, there was a span of 11 bases. This chain's CDR3 is CASSLWTDTEAFF. The CDR3 DNA reads TGTGCCAGCAGTCTTTGGACGGACACTGAAGCTTTCTTT.